The present T cell receptor (beta chain) was sequenced within a study of PD-1 blockade in classical Hodgkin lymphoma. Profiled with immunoSEQ multiplex PCR; TCRdb holds only in-frame clones, not every one. Among over 15,000 clones listed, roughly 80% were seen once. CDR3 size: 13 residues. Germline V gives CDR1 MDHEN, CDR2 SYDVKM. V gave up 8 bases and J gave up 4 bases, with 14 bases separating them. All trial patients relapsed after autologous stem cell transplantation. Comment on this clone: Its antigen is unknown.

Study-wide results and caveats: Reported baseline diversity: healthy donors highest, relapsed/refractory patients lowest.

The V gene is TRBV28, the J gene TRBJ1-2; a weak D match, TRBD1 (6 bases). The receptor was isolated from a human donor with classical Hodgkin lymphoma. The sample in question was peripheral blood mononuclear cells (PBMCs), obtained before the second cycle of nivolumab. CDR3 nucleotides: TGTGCCAGCGCCGGGGGGGCTATCTATGGCTACACCTTC. It codes for CASAGGAIYGYTF.